One sample yielded the 14 T cell receptor beta chains listed below, sequenced in a study of blood T cell repertoires in COVID-19. TCRdb keeps only in-frame clones here, not all; method: immunoSEQ multiplex PCR. Here the sample spans about 150,000 clones, roughly 90% being singletons. The sequencing sample was made of PBMCs or T cells enriched from blood (not recorded which). These receptor sequences come from a woman aged 50 to 60 who had recovered from COVID-19.

The J gene is TRBJ1-2, the V gene TRBV12-3 or TRBV12-4; possible D gene TRBD1, 6 bases. This CDR3 is 12 amino acids long. V was pared by 3 bases and J by 8 bases, with 10 bases between. CDR3 sequence: CASSFQGSGYTF. Written as DNA, the CDR3 is TGTGCCAGCAGTTTTCAGGGGAGCGGCTACACCTTC.

The chain combines TRBV29-1 with TRBJ2-1, with D possibly TRBD1 on 7 matching bases. The CDR3 is 12 residues long. Per the germline V gene, CDR1 is SQVTM and CDR2 is ANQGSEA. Trimming left V 7 bases short and J 10 bases short, with 17 bases between. The CDR3 sequence: CSAIVTGREQFF. The CDR3 DNA is TGCAGCGCCATAGTGACAGGGAGGGAGCAGTTCTTC.

This clone was seen more than once but under ten times. This chain uses TRBV11-2 with TRBJ1-1; TRBD1 matches 9 bases. The germline V gene has CDR1 SGHAT and CDR2 FQNNGV. After removal of 6 bases from V and 5 bases from J, the junction contained 10 bases not matched to a gene. The length of the CDR3 is 15 residues. The CDR3 loop is CASRSQGAMGTEAFF. The CDR3 nucleotides are TGTGCCAGCAGATCACAGGGGGCAATGGGAACTGAAGCTTTCTTT.

The chain has TRBV3-1 (or the pseudogene TRBV3-2) and TRBJ2-1; a weak D match, TRBD2 (6 bases). Per the germline V gene, CDR1 is LGHDT and CDR2 is YNNKEL (reference sequence). The CDR3 has 13 residues. V was cut by 3 bases and J by 9 bases, with 12 bases left in between. CDR3 DNA sequence: TGTGCCAGCAGCCAGGGGCCGGGACTTGAGCAGTTCTTC. Protein product: CASSQGPGLEQFF.

The rearrangement links TRBV7-2 to TRBJ1-3, with a possible D match to TRBD1 (6 bases). Deletions cut 5 bases from V and 4 bases from J, with 12 bases between. Germline V gene lookup returns CDR1 SGHTA and CDR2 FQGNSA. CDR3 length equals 14 residues. The CDR3 DNA reads TGTGCCAGCAGCCCACGGGACAAGGGAAACACCATATATTTT. This encodes CASSPRDKGNTIYF.

V gene TRBV7-9 combines with J gene TRBJ2-5, with 9 bases fitting TRBD1. V dropped 5 bases and J dropped 3; count of bases not matched to a gene: 10. Germline CDR1 is SEHNR and CDR2 is FQNEAQ (reference sequence). The CDR3 consists of 16 residues. The CDR3 DNA sequence: TGTGCCAGCAGCCAGGGGACAGGGCTTTTTAAAGAGACCCAGTACTTC. Its protein is CASSQGTGLFKETQYF.

CDR3 sequence reads: CATGTGTANEKLFF. As DNA, the CDR3 is TGTGCCACCGGAACCGGGACAGCGAATGAAAAACTGTTTTTT. This chain connects TRBV19 to TRBJ1-4; TRBD1 aligns across 7 bases. The CDR3 has 14 amino acids. After removal of 10 bases from V and 5 bases from J, the junction contained 10 bases not matched to a gene. CDR1 is LNHDA and CDR2 is SQIVND in the germline V gene (reference sequence).

The chain combines TRBV29-1 with TRBJ2-1; TRBD1 matches at 7 bases. V was pared by 7 bases and J by 2 bases, with 5 bases of the junction left unmatched. This CDR3 has 13 amino acids. The germline gives CDR1 SQVTM, CDR2 ANQGSEA. As DNA, the CDR3 is TGCAGCGCTCGGGACAGAACCTACAATGAGCAGTTCTTC. Its translation is CSARDRTYNEQFF.

J is TRBJ2-7 and V is TRBV24-1, with 7 bases fitting TRBD1. This CDR3 comprises 14 residues. The germline V gene encodes CDR1 KGHDR and CDR2 SFDVKD. Germline trimming cut 3 bases from V and 3 bases from J; bases unmatched to any gene: 4. The CDR3 region has the DNA TGTGCCACCAGTGATCCCAGACAGGGCTACGAGCAGTACTTC. It translates to CATSDPRQGYEQYF.

The rearrangement links TRBV7-9 to TRBJ1-1; 9 positions match TRBD1. CDR3 length: 18 residues. The junction had 15 bases not matched to a gene; V was cut back by 0 bases and J by 7 bases. CDR1 and CDR2 from the germline V gene are SEHNR and FQNEAQ (reference sequence). In DNA, the CDR3 is TGTGCCAGCAGCTTAGCAACTTACCGGGACAGGGCTCCCCATGAAGCTTTCTTT. Amino acids: CASSLATYRDRAPHEAFF.

The chain couples TRBV10-1 to TRBJ1-1; no firm D call. This CDR3 has 13 residues. The V and J ends lost 2 bases and 3 bases respectively, with 7 bases between them. Germline V CDR1 and CDR2: WNHNN, SYGVQD (reference sequence). CDR3 amino acids: CASSEVRDTEAFF. The CDR3 DNA follows: TGCGCCAGCAGTGAGGTCCGGGACACTGAAGCTTTCTTT.

This chain uses TRBV28 with TRBJ1-1; D possibly corresponds to TRBD1 (5 bases). The germline V gene has CDR1 MDHEN and CDR2 SYDVKM. V lost 2 bases, J lost 0 bases, and 13 bases lay in between. CDR3 length: 16 residues. CDR3 nucleotide sequence: TGTGCCAGCAGTTTAAGGAGGGGACTCATGAACACTGAAGCTTTCTTT. It encodes CASSLRRGLMNTEAFF.

J is TRBJ1-3 and V is TRBV27; D is perhaps TRBD1 (5 bases). The CDR3 spans 13 residues. Germline lookup yields CDR1 MNHEY and CDR2 SMNVEV (reference sequence). V dropped 4 bases and J dropped 2 bases, with 6 bases sitting between them. The CDR3 DNA follows: TGTGCCAGCAGTTCAGGGACTGGAAACACCATATATTTT. Translating gives CASSSGTGNTIYF.

J is TRBJ1-2 and V is TRBV7-6; D may be TRBD1 (5 bases). V lost 3 bases and J 2 bases, leaving 16 bases between the germline ends. The CDR3 is made up of 16 amino acids. The germline CDR1 and CDR2 sequences are SGHVS and FNYEAQ. The CDR3 reads CASSLGGTGSNYGYTF. The CDR3 DNA is TGTGCCAGCAGCTTGGGGGGGACTGGCAGCAACTATGGCTACACCTTC.